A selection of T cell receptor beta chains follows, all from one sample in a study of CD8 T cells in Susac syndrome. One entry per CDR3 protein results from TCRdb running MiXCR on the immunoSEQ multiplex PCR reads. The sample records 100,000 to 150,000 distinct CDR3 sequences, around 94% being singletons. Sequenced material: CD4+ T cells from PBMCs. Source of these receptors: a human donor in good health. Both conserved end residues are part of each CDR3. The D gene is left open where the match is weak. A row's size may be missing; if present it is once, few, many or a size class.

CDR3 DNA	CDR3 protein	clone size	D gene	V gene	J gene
TGCGCCAGCAGCTTGGGCCTTACGGATGGCTACACCTTC	CASSLGLTDGYTF	-	-	TRBV5-1	TRBJ1-2
TGTGCCAGCTCACCACCGCTGGCGACCCCCTATGGCTACACCTTC	CASSPPLATPYGYTF	-	-	TRBV18	TRBJ1-2
TGTGCCAGCTCACTTCCTCGGACAGGGGATAACTATGGCTACACCTTC	CASSLPRTGDNYGYTF	once	TRBD1	TRBV18	TRBJ1-2
TGCGCCAGCAGTCTAGCGGGGGAGACCTACAATGAGCAGTTCTTC	CASSLAGETYNEQFF	-	TRBD2	TRBV5-1	TRBJ2-1
TGTGCCAGCAGCTTAGCGCTTATGGCGGGAGACGGGGAGCTGTTTTTT	CASSLALMAGDGELFF	-	TRBD2	TRBV7-2	TRBJ2-2
TGTGCCAGCAGCTTGGCCCAAAGGAGCGGGAGCAGTTCAGATACGCAGTATTTT	CASSLAQRSGSSSDTQYF	-	TRBD2	TRBV5-4	TRBJ2-3
TGTGCCAGCAGCTTAGATCCGGGGCAAGGAAACACCATATATTTT	CASSLDPGQGNTIYF	-	-	TRBV11-2	TRBJ1-3
TGTGCCAGCAGCTTCAACTTAGCGGGAGCCAGCACAGATACGCAGTATTTT	CASSFNLAGASTDTQYF	-	TRBD2	TRBV11-2	TRBJ2-3
TGTGCCAGCAGTTATTTGGGTGACACTGAAGCTTTCTTT	CASSYLGDTEAFF	-	-	TRBV6-6	TRBJ1-1
TGTGCCAGCTCACCGACAGTTCCGAACACCGGGGAGCTGTTTTTT	CASSPTVPNTGELFF	-	-	TRBV18	TRBJ2-2
TGTGCCAGCAGACGGGACAACAATAACTATGGCTACACCTTC	CASRRDNNNYGYTF	-	-	TRBV28	TRBJ1-2
TGTGCCAGCAGGAAGACTGATAGCTCCTACAATGAGCAGTTCTTC	CASRKTDSSYNEQFF	-	-	TRBV2	TRBJ2-1
TGTGCCAGCAGCCAAGACCATGCGGGGAAAAACATTCAGTACTTC	CASSQDHAGKNIQYF	-	-	TRBV14	TRBJ2-4
TGCAGTGCTAGAGATAGCGAGATGACAAATAGCAATCAGCCCCAGCATTTT	CSARDSEMTNSNQPQHF	-	-	TRBV20-1	TRBJ1-5
TGTGCCAGCAGCCAAGCCCCGACCTACGAGCAGTACTTC	CASSQAPTYEQYF	-	-	TRBV3-1	TRBJ2-7
TGTGCCAGCAGTTACTCGTACGGACTAGCGGCCACAGATACGCAGTATTTT	CASSYSYGLAATDTQYF	-	TRBD2	TRBV6-2/TRBV6-3	TRBJ2-3
TGCGCCAGCAGCCAAGATTGGGGTTCGGTCGGGACAGGGGGCTTTCAGCCCCAGCATTTT	CASSQDWGSVGTGGFQPQHF	-	TRBD1	TRBV4-3	TRBJ1-5
TGTGCCTGGTCAACCTCTGGGGCCAACGTCCTGACTTTC	CAWSTSGANVLTF	-	-	TRBV30	TRBJ2-6
TGTGCCAGCAGTGAACACTACGAGCAGTACTTC	CASSEHYEQYF	-	-	TRBV2	TRBJ2-7
TGCAGTGCTAGAGGGAAACGACAGTCCTATGGCTACACCTTC	CSARGKRQSYGYTF	-	-	TRBV20-1	TRBJ1-2
TGCGCCAGCAGCCCGGGACAGGGATACAATGAGCAGTTCTTC	CASSPGQGYNEQFF	-	TRBD1	TRBV5-1	TRBJ2-1
TGTGCCAGCAGCTGGTTGAGCGGGAGTAAGGACGAGCAGTACTTC	CASSWLSGSKDEQYF	-	TRBD2	TRBV14	TRBJ2-7
TGTGCCAGCACCAGGGGGCAAGGAGCTTTCTTT	CASTRGQGAFF	-	TRBD1	TRBV7-9	TRBJ1-1
TGCAGTGCAATGGACTCTTCCTACGGTAACACTGAAGCTTTCTTT	CSAMDSSYGNTEAFF	-	-	TRBV20-1	TRBJ1-1